One and the same sample provided the 29 T cell receptor beta chains below, sequenced in a study of OX40 agonist ivuxolimab in advanced cancers. Data came from immunoSEQ multiplex PCR; TCRdb stores just in-frame clones and leaves some out. Among about 130,000 clones listed, just under 95% were seen once. Source: CD4+ or CD8+ T cells sorted from blood, taken in a trial of the OX40 agonist ivuxolimab. These receptors were obtained from an adult with an advanced solid tumor such as melanoma, head and neck, liver or kidney cancer.

The chain couples TRBV28 to TRBJ1-2, with 8 positions matching TRBD1. With V trimmed by 6 bases and J by 4 bases, 10 bases remained unmatched. Germline assignment: CDR1 MDHEN and CDR2 SYDVKM. This CDR3 region has 15 residues. CDR3 DNA sequence: TGTGCCAGCAGCCAAACCGGGACAGGCAGCTATGGCTACACCTTC. Protein sequence: CASSQTGTGSYGYTF.

In nucleotides, the CDR3 is TGTGCCATCAGTGAGCCGCGACAGGGGTCTATGAACACTGAAGCTTTCTTT. Translating it yields CAISEPRQGSMNTEAFF. The chain uses TRBV10-3 and TRBJ1-1; 8 bases map to TRBD1. V shed 2 bases and J 0 bases; nucleotides not matched to a gene: 8. The CDR3 extends over 17 amino acids. Per germline, CDR1 ENHRY and CDR2 SYGVKD.

This clone was seen once. Other DNA variants within this sample encode the same CDR3. This chain uses TRBV9 with TRBJ2-7; 8 bases match TRBD1. The germline CDR1 and CDR2 sequences are SGDLS and YYNGEE. CDR3 size: 14 residues. Trimming took 0 bases from V and 3 from J; bases not matched to a gene: 2. The CDR3 nucleotides read TGTGCCAGCAGCGTAGCTACAGGGGGCTACGAGCAGTACTTC. This translates into CASSVATGGYEQYF.

J is TRBJ2-7 and V is TRBV10-1; 10 bases line up with TRBD2. Germline V gene sequence: CDR1 WNHNN, CDR2 SYGVQD (reference sequence). The CDR3 has 15 amino acids. V dropped 3 bases and J dropped 0; count of bases not matched to a gene: 2. CDR3 amino acids: CASSDEREGSYEQYF. CDR3 DNA sequence: TGCGCCAGCAGTGATGAGCGGGAGGGCTCCTACGAGCAGTACTTC.

The chain combines TRBV5-1 with TRBJ2-1, with 12 bases aligning to TRBD2. Germline CDR1 SGHRS, CDR2 YFSETQ. Losses at the gene ends were 4 bases for V and 7 bases for J; bases not matched to a gene: 6. The CDR3 length is 15 residues. CDR3 amino acids: CASSALAGGSNEQFF. The CDR3 region has the DNA TGCGCCAGCAGCGCCCTAGCGGGAGGGAGTAATGAGCAGTTCTTC.

The chain uses TRBV19 and TRBJ2-2; D is uncertain. Deletions cut 1 base from V and 4 bases from J, with 7 bases between. The CDR3 runs 14 residues. Germline CDR1 reads LNHDA; CDR2 reads SQIVND (reference sequence). In DNA form, the CDR3 reads TGTGCCAGTAGTATAGCACCGGCCACCGGGGAGCTGTTTTTT. Protein: CASSIAPATGELFF.

The chain employs TRBV7-8 and TRBJ1-1; TRBD1 might be the D (5 bases). With 1 base removed from V and 6 bases from J, the gap between germline ends came to 9 bases. CDR3 length: 13 residues. Per the germline V gene, CDR1 is SGHVS and CDR2 is FQNEAQ. CDR3 in DNA: TGTGCCAGCAGCTTAGGAGGACACGCTGAAGCTTTCTTT. This encodes CASSLGGHAEAFF.

The V call is TRBV30, the J call TRBJ2-7; D is perhaps TRBD2 (6 bases). This CDR3 is 14 amino acids long. The germline V gene has CDR1 GTSNPN and CDR2 SVGIG (reference sequence). The V and J ends lost 2 bases and 5 bases respectively, with 16 bases between them. CDR3 nucleotide sequence: TGTGCCTGGAGTAGGGATCGGGGGATAAACGAGCAGTACTTC. It is translated as CAWSRDRGINEQYF.

The chain recombines TRBV9 with TRBJ2-1, with D tentatively TRBD2 (6 bases). V lost 6 bases and J lost 10, with 20 bases in between. In germline, CDR1 is SGDLS, CDR2 YYNGEE. The CDR3 has 14 amino acids. CDR3 bases: TGTGCCAGCACCGAGGGACTGGGCCTAAAGGAGCAGTTCTTC. It encodes CASTEGLGLKEQFF.

The chain links TRBV28 to TRBJ2-1, with 14 bases fitting TRBD2. Germline CDR1 MDHEN, CDR2 SYDVKM. The CDR3 runs 17 residues. Trimming at V came to 8 bases and at J to 5 bases, leaving 11 bases not matched to a gene. CDR3 loop: CASGGLAGGTTHNEQFF. CDR3 DNA: TGTGCCAGCGGAGGACTAGCGGGAGGAACGACTCACAATGAGCAGTTCTTC.

DNA for the CDR3: TGTGCCAGCAGTTCCCGACAGGCGGGAGGAGCCACAGATACGCAGTATTTT. Its translation: CASSSRQAGGATDTQYF. The chain couples TRBV28 to TRBJ2-3; 8 bases are shared with TRBD2. With 4 bases clipped from V and 2 bases from J, the junction kept 11 bases outside the gene matches. The germline gives CDR1 MDHEN, CDR2 SYDVKM. There are 17 residues in the CDR3.

The gene calls are TRBV7-3 and TRBJ1-2, with D possibly matching TRBD1 (5 bases). The CDR3 is made up of 15 amino acids. The germline V gene encodes CDR1 SGHTA and CDR2 FQGTGA. V was trimmed by 4 bases and J by 4 bases, leaving 16 bases between them. The CDR3 here is CASSYGRDQGYGYTF. For the CDR3, the DNA is TGTGCCAGCAGCTACGGAAGGGACCAGGGCTATGGCTACACCTTC.

V gene TRBV9 combines with J gene TRBJ1-2, with D hard to call. CDR1 and CDR2 (germline): SGDLS, YYNGEE. V lost 3 bases and J 3 bases, leaving 6 bases between the germline ends. The CDR3 length is 12 residues. Here the CDR3 reads CASSAQYYGYTF. CDR3 coding DNA: TGTGCCAGCAGCGCCCAGTACTATGGCTACACCTTC.

The chain recombines TRBV28 with TRBJ2-3, with D possibly matching TRBD2 (5 bases). The ends were cut back, 3 bases at V and 3 bases at J, with 13 bases in the middle. CDR3 length: 15 amino acids. The germline V gene encodes CDR1 MDHEN and CDR2 SYDVKM. The CDR3 loop is CASSFGRRRTDTQYF. CDR3 in DNA: TGTGCCAGCAGTTTCGGCAGGAGGAGGACAGATACGCAGTATTTT. Together with reference TRBV28 and TRBJ2-3, the CDR3 gives the full variable domain: DVKVTQSSRYLVKRTGEKVFLECVQDMDHENMFWYRQDPGLGLRLIYFSYDVKMKEKGDIPEGYSVSREKKERFSLILESASTNQTSMYLCASSFGRRRTDTQYFGPGTRLTVL.

This rearrangement joins TRBV5-4 to TRBJ2-4; D may be TRBD2 (6 bases). Trimming cost V 1 base and J 7 bases, with 12 bases left between them. This CDR3 contains 14 residues. Germline lookup yields CDR1 SGHNT and CDR2 YYREEE (reference sequence). CDR3 protein: CASSLTGDSNIQYF. For the CDR3, the DNA is TGTGCCAGCAGCTTGACGGGAGACTCGAACATTCAGTACTTC.

The chain is built from TRBV18 and TRBJ2-3, with no clear D. The V gene lost 8 bases and the J gene lost 4 bases, with 7 bases spanning the gap. This CDR3 is 11 amino acids long. Germline loops: CDR1 KGHSH, CDR2 LQKENI. In nucleotides, the CDR3 is TGTGCCAGCCGACGGGCAGATACGCAGTATTTT. Amino acids: CASRRADTQYF.

The rearrangement uses TRBV5-8 and TRBJ1-5; D not resolved. The germline V gene encodes CDR1 SGHTS and CDR2 YDEGEE. V lost 0 bases and J lost 4, with 11 bases in between. The CDR3 has 15 amino acids. CDR3 sequence: CASSLGTEPNQPQHF. CDR3 coding DNA: TGTGCCAGCAGCTTGGGGACGGAGCCGAATCAGCCCCAGCATTTT.

The rearrangement joins TRBV19 to TRBJ2-5; 10 bases match TRBD1. The end of the DNA is better explained by TRBJ2-7, so the J call may be wrong. CDR3 size: 16 residues. Germline lookup yields CDR1 LNHDA and CDR2 SQIVND (reference sequence). The CDR3 DNA reads as TGTGCCAGTAGTGCGCCTCCGGGACAGGGGACCTACGAGCAGTACTTC. Translating gives CASSAPPGQGTYEQYF.

The chain couples TRBV7-2 to TRBJ1-2; 9 bases line up with TRBD1. Germline-derived CDR1 and CDR2 are SGHTA and FQGNSA. Trimming at V came to 5 bases and at J to 3 bases, leaving 13 bases not matched to a gene. This CDR3 region has 17 residues. CDR3 sequence (DNA): TGTGCCAGCAGCCCGCAGCCCGGGACAGGGTGGGACTATGGCTACACCTTC. Amino acids: CASSPQPGTGWDYGYTF. The whole variable domain, remainder taken from reference TRBV7-2 and TRBJ1-2, is GAGVSQSPSNKVTEKGKDVELRCDPISGHTALYWYRQSLGQGLEFLIYFQGNSAPDKSGLPSDRFSAERTGGSVSTLTIQRTQQEDSAVYLCASSPQPGTGWDYGYTFGSGTRLTVV.

The rearrangement uses TRBV2 and TRBJ2-1; no clear D. The V end was cut by 0 bases, the J end by 0 bases, with 3 bases between. The CDR3 is 14 residues long. Per the germline V gene, CDR1 is SNHLY and CDR2 is FYNNEI. The CDR3 reads CASSEASSYNEQFF. DNA of the CDR3: TGTGCCAGCAGTGAAGCGAGCTCCTACAATGAGCAGTTCTTC.

This chain links TRBV5-1 with TRBJ1-5, with a possible D match to TRBD1 (5 bases). Germline CDR1 reads SGHRS; CDR2 reads YFSETQ. The CDR3 loop spans 16 amino acids. Trimming cost V 0 bases and J 7 bases, with 17 bases left between them. CDR3 sequence: CASSLEGPRHDQPQHF. The CDR3 DNA sequence: TGCGCCAGCAGCTTGGAGGGACCAAGACACGACCAGCCCCAGCATTTT.

The chain couples TRBV4-1 to TRBJ2-7; possible D gene TRBD1, 6 bases. Looked up from germline, CDR1 is MGHRA and CDR2 is YSYEKL. CDR3 length equals 14 residues. V was trimmed by 0 bases and J by 4 bases, leaving 10 bases between them. CDR3 amino acids: CASSQDRRGYEQYF. The CDR3 nucleotides read TGCGCCAGCAGCCAAGATCGTAGGGGGTACGAGCAGTACTTC.

The J gene is TRBJ2-7, the V gene TRBV30; no clear D gene. Germline V gene data show CDR1 as GTSNPN and CDR2 as SVGIG (reference sequence). V was shortened by 5 bases and J by 12 bases, with 20 bases between the two germline ends. The CDR3 spans 12 residues. DNA of the CDR3: TGTGCCTGGCATAGGACCTCGCGGTCGCGGTACTTC. It yields the protein CAWHRTSRSRYF.

The chain recombines TRBV19 with TRBJ2-3, with 8 bases matching TRBD2. Per the germline V gene, CDR1 is LNHDA and CDR2 is SQIVND (reference sequence). V shed 4 bases and J 4 bases; nucleotides not matched to a gene: 7. CDR3 length: 15 residues. The CDR3 DNA reads as TGTGCCAGTAGTACCCGGGAGGGCCCGCCAGATACGCAGTATTTT. Translation gives CASSTREGPPDTQYF.

The V call is TRBV27, the J call TRBJ2-1; possible D gene TRBD2, 6 bases. The CDR3 has 17 residues. CDR1 is MNHEY and CDR2 is SMNVEV in the germline V gene (reference sequence). V lost 3 bases and J 5 bases, leaving 20 bases between the germline ends. CDR3 nucleotide sequence: TGTGCCAGCAGTTTTAGCGGCTACGTTTCGGGGGACAATGAGCAGTTCTTC. Translated: CASSFSGYVSGDNEQFF.

The chain combines TRBV7-2 with TRBJ2-3; 7 bases line up with TRBD2. The trim removed 1 base at V and 2 bases at J, leaving 3 bases unmatched. Germline lookup yields CDR1 SGHTA and CDR2 FQGNSA. This CDR3 contains 15 residues. The chain's CDR3 is CASSLVGGTTDTQYF. The CDR3 DNA reads TGTGCCAGCAGCTTAGTGGGGGGGACCACAGATACGCAGTATTTT.

This sequence joins TRBV5-1 and TRBJ2-1, with D tentatively TRBD2 (5 bases). Trimming took 0 bases from V and 6 from J, leaving 13 bases between them. Germline V lookup: CDR1 SGHRS, CDR2 YFSETQ. The CDR3 length is 15 residues. CDR3 DNA: TGCGCCAGCAGCTTGGAGTTTCTAGCTTCCAATGAGCAGTTCTTC. This translates into CASSLEFLASNEQFF.

The J gene is TRBJ2-7, the V gene TRBV11-1; D remains ambiguous. The germline V gene has CDR1 SGHAT and CDR2 FQDESV (reference sequence). The CDR3 consists of 14 residues. Trimming left V 0 bases short and J 0 bases short, with 6 bases between. For the CDR3, the DNA is TGTGCCAGCAGCTTAGCACAGAGCTCCTACGAGCAGTACTTC. It is translated as CASSLAQSSYEQYF.

V and J are TRBV7-3 and TRBJ2-5, with D possibly matching TRBD1 (6 bases). CDR1 is SGHTA and CDR2 is FQGTGA in the germline V gene. With 4 bases removed from V and 5 bases from J, the gap between germline ends came to 17 bases. CDR3 length: 15 amino acids. The CDR3 region is CASSWGRGGYETQYF. In DNA form, the CDR3 reads TGTGCCAGCAGCTGGGGGAGAGGGGGATATGAGACCCAGTACTTC.